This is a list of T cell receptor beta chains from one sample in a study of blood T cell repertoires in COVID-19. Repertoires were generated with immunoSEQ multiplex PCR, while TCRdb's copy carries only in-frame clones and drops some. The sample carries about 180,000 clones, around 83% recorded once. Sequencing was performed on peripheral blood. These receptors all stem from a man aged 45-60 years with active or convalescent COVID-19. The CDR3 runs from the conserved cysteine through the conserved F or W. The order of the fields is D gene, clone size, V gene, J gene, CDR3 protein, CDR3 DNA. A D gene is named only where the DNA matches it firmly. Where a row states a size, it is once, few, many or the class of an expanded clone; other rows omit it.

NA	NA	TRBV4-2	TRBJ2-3	CASSQGRDIKLPDTQYF	TGTGCCAGCAGCCAAGGCCGGGACATAAAACTCCCCGATACGCAGTATTTT
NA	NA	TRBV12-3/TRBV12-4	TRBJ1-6	CASSSTSVPLHF	TGTGCCAGCAGTTCCACCTCGGTGCCCCTCCACTTT
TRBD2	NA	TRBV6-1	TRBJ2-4	CASSEGASGSRNIQYF	TGTGCCAGCAGTGAAGGGGCTAGCGGGAGCCGGAACATTCAGTACTTC
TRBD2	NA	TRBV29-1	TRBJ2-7	CSVALLAGVHEQYF	TGCAGCGTTGCCCTCCTAGCGGGAGTGCACGAGCAGTACTTC
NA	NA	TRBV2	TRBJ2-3	CASRLDTQYF	TGTGCCAGCAGACTAGATACGCAGTATTTT
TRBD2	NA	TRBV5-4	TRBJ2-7	CASSHGAGLAGEGSSYEQYF	TGTGCCAGCAGTCACGGTGCGGGGCTAGCGGGAGAGGGGAGCTCCTACGAGCAGTACTTC
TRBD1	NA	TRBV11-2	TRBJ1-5	CASSVGQGPNQPQHF	TGTGCCAGCAGCGTGGGACAGGGACCCAATCAGCCCCAGCATTTT
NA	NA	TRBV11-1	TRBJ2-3	CASSLGVAAADTQYF	TGTGCCAGCAGTTTGGGGGTAGCGGCGGCAGATACGCAGTATTTT
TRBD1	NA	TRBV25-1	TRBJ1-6	CASSERTGGNSPLHF	TGTGCCAGCAGTGAAAGGACAGGGGGTAATTCACCCCTCCACTTT
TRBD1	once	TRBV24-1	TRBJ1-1	CATSDSGQAKAFF	TGTGCCACCAGTGATTCTGGACAGGCGAAAGCTTTCTTT
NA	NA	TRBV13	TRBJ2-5	CASSLLYGRPSTFGEAQYF	TGTGCCAGCAGCTTATTGTACGGAAGACCAAGCACCTTCGGAGAGGCCCAGTACTTC
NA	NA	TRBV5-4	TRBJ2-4	CASSLRGAKNIQYF	TGTGCCAGCAGCTTGCGGGGAGCCAAAAACATTCAGTACTTC
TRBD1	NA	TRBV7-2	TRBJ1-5	CASSGQTGDNQPQHF	TGTGCCAGCAGCGGACAGACAGGGGACAATCAGCCCCAGCATTTT
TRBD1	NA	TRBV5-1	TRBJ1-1	CASSLDLIGQGARVTEAFF	TGCGCCAGCAGCTTGGACCTCATTGGACAGGGGGCAAGGGTTACTGAAGCTTTCTTT
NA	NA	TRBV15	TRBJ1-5	CATSRAGDNQPQHF	TGTGCCACCAGCAGAGCAGGGGATAATCAGCCCCAGCATTTT
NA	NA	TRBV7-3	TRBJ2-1	CASSPGDSSYNEQFF	TGTGCCAGCAGCCCGGGGGATAGCTCCTACAATGAGCAGTTCTTC
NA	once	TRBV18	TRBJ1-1	CASSRRNTEAFF	TGTGCCAGCTCACGGAGGAACACTGAAGCTTTCTTT
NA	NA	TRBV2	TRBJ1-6	CASLTGQRENSPLHF	TGTGCCAGTTTAACTGGACAGAGAGAAAATTCACCCCTCCACTTT
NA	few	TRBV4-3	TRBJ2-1	CASSQEGKGQIANEQFF	TGCGCCAGCAGCCAAGAAGGGAAAGGACAGATTGCCAATGAGCAGTTCTTC
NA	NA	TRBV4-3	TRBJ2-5	CASSLSSGGRETQYF	TGCGCCAGCAGCCTCTCCTCAGGGGGGCGAGAGACCCAGTACTTC
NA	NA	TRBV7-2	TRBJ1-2	CASSLVGGRNYGYTF	TGTGCCAGCAGCTTAGTTGGTGGGAGGAACTATGGCTACACCTTC
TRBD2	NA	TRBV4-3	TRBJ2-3	CASSHSGGSTDTQYF	TGCGCCAGCAGCCACAGCGGGGGAAGCACAGATACGCAGTATTTT
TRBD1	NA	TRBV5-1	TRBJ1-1	CASSAGTGENTEAFF	TGCGCCAGCAGCGCAGGGACAGGGGAGAACACTGAAGCTTTCTTT
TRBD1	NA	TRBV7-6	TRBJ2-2	CASSSRTGYTGELFF	TGTGCCAGCAGCTCCCGGACAGGATACACCGGGGAGCTGTTTTTT
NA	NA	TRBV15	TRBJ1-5	CATSRDNGDQPQHF	TGTGCCACCAGCAGGGACAATGGGGATCAGCCCCAGCATTTT
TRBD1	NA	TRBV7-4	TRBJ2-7	CASRAGTGVWEQYF	TGTGCCAGCAGGGCCGGGACAGGGGTGTGGGAGCAGTACTTC
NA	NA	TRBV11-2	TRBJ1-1	CASSPEVGAFF	TGTGCCAGCAGCCCTGAGGTCGGAGCTTTCTTT
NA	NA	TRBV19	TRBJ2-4	CASSPNQEGRYIQYF	TGTGCCAGTAGCCCTAACCAGGAGGGCCGGTACATTCAGTACTTC
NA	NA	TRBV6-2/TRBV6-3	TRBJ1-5	CASSIQGTQPQHF	TGTGCCAGCAGCATCCAGGGGACTCAGCCCCAGCATTTT
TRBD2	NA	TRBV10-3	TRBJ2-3	CAISGAGGFTDTQYF	TGTGCCATCAGTGGCGCGGGAGGGTTCACAGATACGCAGTATTTT
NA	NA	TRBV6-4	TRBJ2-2	CASSRQPHTGELFF	TGTGCCAGCAGCCGACAGCCACACACCGGGGAGCTGTTTTTT
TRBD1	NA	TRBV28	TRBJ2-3	CASSYPGQGDTDTQYF	TGTGCCAGCAGTTACCCGGGACAGGGGGACACAGATACGCAGTATTTT
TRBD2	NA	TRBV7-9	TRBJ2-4	CASSYLAGDLKNIQYF	TGTGCCAGCAGCTACTTAGCGGGGGACCTCAAAAACATTCAGTACTTC
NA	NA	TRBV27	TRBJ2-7	CASSFGVGRSYYEQYF	TGTGCCAGCAGTTTCGGAGTTGGCCGGTCGTACTACGAGCAGTACTTC
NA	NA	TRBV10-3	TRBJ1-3	CAISESFGLTLSGNTIYF	TGTGCCATCAGTGAGTCTTTTGGACTCACCCTCTCTGGAAACACCATATATTTT